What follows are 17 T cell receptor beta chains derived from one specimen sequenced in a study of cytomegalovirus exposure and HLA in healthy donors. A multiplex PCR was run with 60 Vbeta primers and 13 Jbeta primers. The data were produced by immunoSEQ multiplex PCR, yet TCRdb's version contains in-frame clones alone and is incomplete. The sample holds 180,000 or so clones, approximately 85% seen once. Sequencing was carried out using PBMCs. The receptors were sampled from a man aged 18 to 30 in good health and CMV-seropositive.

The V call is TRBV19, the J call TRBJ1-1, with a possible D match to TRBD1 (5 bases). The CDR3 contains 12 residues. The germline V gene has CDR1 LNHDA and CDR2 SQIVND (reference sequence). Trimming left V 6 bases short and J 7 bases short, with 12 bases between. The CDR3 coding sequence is TGTGCCAGTAGCCCCCGACAGAATGAAGCTTTCTTT. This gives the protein CASSPRQNEAFF. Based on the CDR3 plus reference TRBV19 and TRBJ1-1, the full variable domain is DGGITQSPKYLFRKEGQNVTLSCEQNLNHDAMYWYRQDPGQGLRLIYYSQIVNDFQKGDIAEGYSVSREKKESFPLTVTSAQKNPTAFYLCASSPRQNEAFFGQGTRLTVV.

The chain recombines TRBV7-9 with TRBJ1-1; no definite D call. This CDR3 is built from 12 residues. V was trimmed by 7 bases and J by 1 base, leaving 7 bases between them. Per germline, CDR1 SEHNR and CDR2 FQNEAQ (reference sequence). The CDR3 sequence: CASTHRNTEAFF. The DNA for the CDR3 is TGTGCCAGCACCCACAGGAACACTGAAGCTTTCTTT. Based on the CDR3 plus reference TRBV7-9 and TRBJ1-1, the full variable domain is DTGVSQNPRHKITKRGQNVTFRCDPISEHNRLYWYRQTLGQGPEFLTYFQNEAQLEKSRLLSDRFSAERPKGSFSTLEIQRTEQGDSAMYLCASTHRNTEAFFGQGTRLTVV.

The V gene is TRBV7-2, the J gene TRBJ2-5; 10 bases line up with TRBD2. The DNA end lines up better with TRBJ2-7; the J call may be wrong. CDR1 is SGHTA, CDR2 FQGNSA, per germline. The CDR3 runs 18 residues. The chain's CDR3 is CASRHYGTSGGAPYEQYF. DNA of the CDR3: TGTGCCAGCAGGCATTACGGAACAAGCGGGGGGGCTCCCTACGAGCAGTACTTC.

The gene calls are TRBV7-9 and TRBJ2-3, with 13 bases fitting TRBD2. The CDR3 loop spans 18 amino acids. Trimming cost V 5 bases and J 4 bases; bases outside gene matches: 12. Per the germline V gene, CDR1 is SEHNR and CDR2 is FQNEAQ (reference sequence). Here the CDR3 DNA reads TGTGCCAGCAGCGAATACCGAATACTAGCGGGGGGGCCAGATACGCAGTATTTT. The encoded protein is CASSEYRILAGGPDTQYF.

Here the CDR3 reads CASSSTGILSYEQYF. In nucleotides, the CDR3 is TGTGCCAGCAGCTCGACAGGTATCCTCTCCTACGAGCAGTACTTC. The rearrangement links TRBV7-9 to TRBJ2-7, with D tentatively TRBD1 (6 bases). The CDR3 has 15 residues. CDR1 and CDR2 (germline): SEHNR, FQNEAQ (reference sequence). V was pared by 4 bases and J by 0 bases, with 13 bases between.

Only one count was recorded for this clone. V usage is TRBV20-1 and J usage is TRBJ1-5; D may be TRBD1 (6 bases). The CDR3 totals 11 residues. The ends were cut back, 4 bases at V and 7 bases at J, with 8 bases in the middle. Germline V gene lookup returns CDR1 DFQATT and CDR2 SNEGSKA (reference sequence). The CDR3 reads CSATDRQPQHF. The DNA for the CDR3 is TGCAGTGCTACCGACAGGCAGCCCCAGCATTTT.

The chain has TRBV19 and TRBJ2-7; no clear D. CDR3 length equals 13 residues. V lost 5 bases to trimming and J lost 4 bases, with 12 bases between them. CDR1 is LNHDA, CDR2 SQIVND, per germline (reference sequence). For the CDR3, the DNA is TGTGCCAGTAGTCCCTCTTACGGGTACGAGCAGTACTTC. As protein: CASSPSYGYEQYF. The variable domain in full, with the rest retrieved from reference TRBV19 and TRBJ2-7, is DGGITQSPKYLFRKEGQNVTLSCEQNLNHDAMYWYRQDPGQGLRLIYYSQIVNDFQKGDIAEGYSVSREKKESFPLTVTSAQKNPTAFYLCASSPSYGYEQYFGPGTRLTVT.

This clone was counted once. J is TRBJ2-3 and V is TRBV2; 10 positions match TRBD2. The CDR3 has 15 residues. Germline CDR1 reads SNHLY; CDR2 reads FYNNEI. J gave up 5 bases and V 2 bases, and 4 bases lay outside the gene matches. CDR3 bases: TGTGCCAGCAGTGAATCTAGCGGGGGTAAAGATACGCAGTATTTT. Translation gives CASSESSGGKDTQYF.

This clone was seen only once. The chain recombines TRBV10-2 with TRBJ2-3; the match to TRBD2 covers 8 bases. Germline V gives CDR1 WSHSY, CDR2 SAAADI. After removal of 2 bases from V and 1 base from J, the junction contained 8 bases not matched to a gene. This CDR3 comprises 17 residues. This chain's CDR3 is CASSEGGLGDGTDTQYF. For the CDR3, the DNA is TGCGCCAGCAGTGAGGGGGGACTAGGGGACGGCACAGATACGCAGTATTTT.

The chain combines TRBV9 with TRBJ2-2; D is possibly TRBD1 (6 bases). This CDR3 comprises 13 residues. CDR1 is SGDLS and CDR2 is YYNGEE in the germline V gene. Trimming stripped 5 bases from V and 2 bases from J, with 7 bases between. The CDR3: CASRGQNTGELFF. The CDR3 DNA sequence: TGTGCCAGCAGGGGACAAAACACCGGGGAGCTGTTTTTT.

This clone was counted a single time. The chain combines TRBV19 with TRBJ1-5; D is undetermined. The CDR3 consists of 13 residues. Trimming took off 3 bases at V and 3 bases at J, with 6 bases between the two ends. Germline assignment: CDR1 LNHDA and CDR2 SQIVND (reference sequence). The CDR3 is CASSIVHNQPQHF. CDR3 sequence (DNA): TGTGCCAGTAGTATCGTACACAATCAGCCCCAGCATTTT.

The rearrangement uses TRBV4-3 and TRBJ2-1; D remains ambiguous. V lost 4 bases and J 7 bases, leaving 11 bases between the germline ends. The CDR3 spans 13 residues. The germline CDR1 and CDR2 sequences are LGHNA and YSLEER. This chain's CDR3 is CASSRAAPNEQFF. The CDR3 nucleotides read TGCGCCAGCAGCCGTGCGGCCCCTAATGAGCAGTTCTTC.

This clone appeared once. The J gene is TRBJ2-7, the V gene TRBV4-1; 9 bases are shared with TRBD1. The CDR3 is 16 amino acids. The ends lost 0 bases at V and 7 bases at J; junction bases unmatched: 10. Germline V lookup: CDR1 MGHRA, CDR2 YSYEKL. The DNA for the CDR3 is TGCGCCAGCAGCCAAGATGGGACAGGGCGAATCTATGAGCAGTACTTC. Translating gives CASSQDGTGRIYEQYF.

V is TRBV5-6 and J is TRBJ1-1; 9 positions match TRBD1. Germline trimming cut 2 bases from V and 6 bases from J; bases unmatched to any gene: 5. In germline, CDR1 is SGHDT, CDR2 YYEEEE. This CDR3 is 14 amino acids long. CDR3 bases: TGTGCCAGCAGCTTAACAGGGGGCGCGTCTGAAGCTTTCTTT. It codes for CASSLTGGASEAFF.

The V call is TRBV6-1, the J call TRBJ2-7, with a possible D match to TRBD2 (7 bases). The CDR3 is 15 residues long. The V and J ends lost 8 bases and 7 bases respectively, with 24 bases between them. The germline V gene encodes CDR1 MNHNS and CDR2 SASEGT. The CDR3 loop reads CASLERARGASEQYF. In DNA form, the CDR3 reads TGTGCCAGCTTAGAACGGGCCCGGGGGGCGTCAGAGCAGTACTTC.

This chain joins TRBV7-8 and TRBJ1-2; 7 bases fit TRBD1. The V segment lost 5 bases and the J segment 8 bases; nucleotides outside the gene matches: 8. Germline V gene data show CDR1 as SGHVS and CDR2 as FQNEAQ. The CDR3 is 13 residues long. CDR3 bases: TGTGCCAGCAGCGGAGACAGGGCCAACGGCTACACCTTC. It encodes CASSGDRANGYTF.

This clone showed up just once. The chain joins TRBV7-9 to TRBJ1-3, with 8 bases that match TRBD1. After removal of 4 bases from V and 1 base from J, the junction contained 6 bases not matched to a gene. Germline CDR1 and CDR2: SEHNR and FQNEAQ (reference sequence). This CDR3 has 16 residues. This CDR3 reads CASSSGQGGSGNTIYF. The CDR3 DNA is TGTGCCAGCAGCTCAGGACAGGGTGGATCTGGAAACACCATATATTTT.